A selection of T cell receptor beta chains follows, all from one sample in a study of PD-1 blockade in classical Hodgkin lymphoma. Produced via immunoSEQ multiplex PCR; TCRdb's table is partial and in-frame only. The sample gives under 45,000 clones, approximately 80% of which show up once; about a fifth is in the top ten. Source: peripheral blood mononuclear cells (PBMCs), taken at baseline. These receptors all stem from a human donor with classical Hodgkin lymphoma. Each CDR3 is given with its conserved first and last residue. The D gene is left open where the match is weak. Size is omitted from some rows. Given values are once, few, many or a class for expanded clones.

V: TRBV19
J: TRBJ2-1
D: TRBD2
size: -
DNA: TGTGCCAGTATCGCCGGGACTAGCTCCTACAATGAGCAGTTCTTC
CDR3: CASIAGTSSYNEQFF

V: TRBV11-2
J: TRBJ1-4
D: -
size: -
DNA: TGTGCCAGCAGCTTAGGACACTCCGGGCGGTCTAATGAAAAACTGTTTTTT
CDR3: CASSLGHSGRSNEKLFF

V: TRBV11-2
J: TRBJ1-4
D: TRBD1
size: -
DNA: TGTGCCAGCAGCCCGCTGGACAGGGGAAAACTGTTTTTT
CDR3: CASSPLDRGKLFF

V: TRBV6-5
J: TRBJ1-1
D: -
size: -
DNA: TGTGCCAGCAGTCGAATGGACGGCATGAACACTGAAGCTTTCTTT
CDR3: CASSRMDGMNTEAFF

V: TRBV28
J: TRBJ2-1
D: -
size: few
DNA: TGTGCCAGCAGTTTATACAGGGCGAGCTCCTACAATGAGCAGTTCTTC
CDR3: CASSLYRASSYNEQFF

V: TRBV27
J: TRBJ1-5
D: TRBD1
size: -
DNA: TGTGCCAGCAGTTTATCCCCCGGGACAGCGATTAGGGGCAATCAGCCCCAGCATTTT
CDR3: CASSLSPGTAIRGNQPQHF

V: TRBV28
J: TRBJ1-5
D: TRBD1
size: -
DNA: TGTGCCAGCAGACCCGACAGGGTGGGGGGTCAGCCCCAGCATTTT
CDR3: CASRPDRVGGQPQHF

V: TRBV4-2
J: TRBJ1-1
D: -
size: few
DNA: TGTGCCAGCAGCCAAGAACAGCTCCGCATGAACACTGAAGCTTTCTTT
CDR3: CASSQEQLRMNTEAFF

V: TRBV6-5
J: TRBJ1-5
D: -
size: -
DNA: TGTGCCAGCAGTGACGTTGGGCAGCCCCAGCATTTT
CDR3: CASSDVGQPQHF

V: TRBV7-3
J: TRBJ1-1
D: -
size: few
DNA: TGTGCCAGCAGCTTAGGGCAGCGGAACACTGAAGCTTTCTTT
CDR3: CASSLGQRNTEAFF

V: TRBV7-3
J: TRBJ2-3
D: TRBD1
size: -
DNA: TGTGCCAGCAGCCGGGGACAGTACACAGATACGCAGTATTTT
CDR3: CASSRGQYTDTQYF

V: TRBV30
J: TRBJ2-7
D: -
size: -
DNA: TGTGCCCTCCAGGCAGGTACCTACGAGCAGTACTTC
CDR3: CALQAGTYEQYF

V: TRBV6-6
J: TRBJ1-5
D: TRBD1
size: -
DNA: TGTGCCAGCAGTTACTCGGGGACAGGGGGCGGGCAGCATTTT
CDR3: CASSYSGTGGGQHF

V: TRBV25-1
J: TRBJ2-7
D: -
size: few
DNA: TGTGCCAGCCGGCGGGACTCCTACGAGCAGTACTTC
CDR3: CASRRDSYEQYF

V: TRBV11-2
J: TRBJ2-5
D: -
size: once
DNA: TGTGCCAGCAGCCGACAGATAGAAGAGACCCAGTACTTC
CDR3: CASSRQIEETQYF

V: TRBV6-6
J: TRBJ1-5
D: TRBD1
size: -
DNA: TGTGCCAGCAGTACAGGGGGCGCCCCGGGACAGCCCCAGCATTTT
CDR3: CASSTGGAPGQPQHF

V: TRBV7-9
J: TRBJ2-7
D: TRBD2
size: medium-sized
DNA: TGTGCCAGCAGCTTAGAAAACAGCGGGAGACCCTACGAGCAGTACTTC
CDR3: CASSLENSGRPYEQYF

V: TRBV27
J: TRBJ2-3
D: TRBD1
size: -
DNA: TGTGCCAGCAGTTTAACCCCGACAGGGTCAGATACGCAGTATTTT
CDR3: CASSLTPTGSDTQYF

V: TRBV18
J: TRBJ1-3
D: -
size: medium-sized
DNA: TGTGCCAGCTCACCGGGGGTAGACTCTGGAAACACCATATATTTT
CDR3: CASSPGVDSGNTIYF

V: TRBV27
J: TRBJ2-7
D: TRBD1
size: -
DNA: TGTGCCAGCAGTTTATCGCAGGGGGCCTACGAGCAGTACTTC
CDR3: CASSLSQGAYEQYF

V: TRBV2
J: TRBJ2-6
D: TRBD1
size: -
DNA: TGTGCCAGCAGTGCTGGGACAGGGAGCTCTGGGGCCAACGTCCTGACTTTC
CDR3: CASSAGTGSSGANVLTF

V: TRBV11-3
J: TRBJ2-3
D: -
size: -
DNA: TGTGCCAGCGGCGAGTCAGATACGCAGTATTTT
CDR3: CASGESDTQYF

V: TRBV21-1
J: TRBJ2-1
D: -
size: -
DNA: TGTGCCAGCAGCAAGGCGGTAGCGGGTGAGCAGTTCTTC
CDR3: CASSKAVAGEQFF

V: TRBV28
J: TRBJ1-4
D: -
size: -
DNA: TGTGCCACCCTACACGCAACTAATGAAAAACTGTTTTTT
CDR3: CATLHATNEKLFF

V: TRBV29-1
J: TRBJ1-4
D: TRBD1
size: -
DNA: TGCAGCGTTGGCCTACAGGGGGCGGGGGAAAAACTGTTTTTT
CDR3: CSVGLQGAGEKLFF

V: TRBV6-6
J: TRBJ1-1
D: -
size: -
DNA: TGTGCCAGCAGTTTACAGAATACGAACACTGAAGCTTTCTTT
CDR3: CASSLQNTNTEAFF

V: TRBV9
J: TRBJ1-2
D: -
size: -
DNA: TGTGCCAGTCACTCAAGTATGAACTATGGCTACACCTTC
CDR3: CASHSSMNYGYTF

V: TRBV6-5
J: TRBJ2-7
D: TRBD1
size: -
DNA: TGTGCCAGCAGTTACTCGGCCAGGGGGCCGGGAGAGCAGTACTTC
CDR3: CASSYSARGPGEQYF

V: TRBV6-5
J: TRBJ1-2
D: -
size: once
DNA: TGTGCCAGCAGTTTAGGTACAGGGAACTATGGCTACACCTTC
CDR3: CASSLGTGNYGYTF

V: TRBV28
J: TRBJ1-5
D: -
size: -
DNA: TGTGCCAGCAGTTTATTAAGGGGAGGTAATCAGCCCCAGCATTTT
CDR3: CASSLLRGGNQPQHF

V: TRBV27
J: TRBJ1-1
D: -
size: -
DNA: TGTGCCAGCAGTTTTTCTCTCGGGGGCACTGAAGCTTTCTTT
CDR3: CASSFSLGGTEAFF

V: TRBV7-2
J: TRBJ1-1
D: -
size: -
DNA: TGTGCCAGCAGCTTAGTGTTAGTAATGAACACTGAAGCTTTCTTT
CDR3: CASSLVLVMNTEAFF

V: TRBV10-3
J: TRBJ2-3
D: -
size: -
DNA: TGTGCCATCAGTGAACTGGGAGATACGCAGTATTTT
CDR3: CAISELGDTQYF

V: TRBV7-9
J: TRBJ1-4
D: -
size: -
DNA: TGTGCCAGCAGCTCGAGGGGCGGTGCAACTAATGAAAAACTGTTTTTT
CDR3: CASSSRGGATNEKLFF

V: TRBV7-9
J: TRBJ1-5
D: -
size: -
DNA: TGTGCCAGCAGCTTAGCGGGGGGGCTCGGTCAGCCCCAGCATTTT
CDR3: CASSLAGGLGQPQHF

V: TRBV18
J: TRBJ2-7
D: -
size: -
DNA: TGTGCCAGCTCACCGACGCAGGGTGACTACGAGCAGTACTTC
CDR3: CASSPTQGDYEQYF

V: TRBV7-9
J: TRBJ2-5
D: TRBD2
size: -
DNA: TGTGCCAGCAGCTTAGCCCGGGGGGTCCAAGAGACCCAGTACTTC
CDR3: CASSLARGVQETQYF

V: TRBV6-5
J: TRBJ2-1
D: TRBD1
size: once
DNA: TGTGCCAGCAGTGCTACAGGGGTTTACGAGCAGTTCTTC
CDR3: CASSATGVYEQFF

V: TRBV6-6
J: TRBJ1-1
D: TRBD1
size: -
DNA: TGTGCCAGCAGCGCCCACCCGGGACAGGGCGTTGAAGCTTTCTTT
CDR3: CASSAHPGQGVEAFF

V: TRBV27
J: TRBJ2-5
D: TRBD1
size: -
DNA: TGTGCCAGCAGTGCCAGTACAGGGGCAGAGACCCAGTACTTC
CDR3: CASSASTGAETQYF

V: TRBV7-3
J: TRBJ1-2
D: TRBD1
size: -
DNA: TGTGCCAGCAGCCGAACAGGGGGACTGGGCTACACCTTC
CDR3: CASSRTGGLGYTF

V: TRBV7-2
J: TRBJ1-1
D: -
size: -
DNA: TGTGCCAGCAGCTTACCTCCGGGCCGAAGCGGAGCTTTCTTT
CDR3: CASSLPPGRSGAFF

V: TRBV27
J: TRBJ1-5
D: -
size: few
DNA: TGTGCCAGCAGTTTATCCCCACACGGGAATCAGCCCCAGCATTTT
CDR3: CASSLSPHGNQPQHF

V: TRBV11-2
J: TRBJ2-1
D: -
size: -
DNA: TGTGCCAGCAGCCACTACCGGGACGAGTACAATGAGCAGTTCTTC
CDR3: CASSHYRDEYNEQFF

V: TRBV6-6
J: TRBJ1-5
D: TRBD1
size: -
DNA: TGTGCCAGCAGTCCGGGACAGATCTCGAATCAGCCCCAGCATTTT
CDR3: CASSPGQISNQPQHF

V: TRBV6-6
J: TRBJ1-1
D: TRBD1
size: -
DNA: TGTGCCAGCAGGGGACAGGGGGGAGGTACTGAAGCTTTCTTT
CDR3: CASRGQGGGTEAFF

V: TRBV6-1
J: TRBJ1-4
D: -
size: -
DNA: TGTGCCAGCAGCCCCGTGGTGGGAAAACTGTTTTTT
CDR3: CASSPVVGKLFF

V: TRBV7-9
J: TRBJ2-7
D: -
size: once
DNA: TGTGCCAGCAGCCCAGGACAGTGGGGCTACGAGCAGTACTTC
CDR3: CASSPGQWGYEQYF

V: TRBV7-2
J: TRBJ1-5
D: -
size: -
DNA: TGTGCCAGCAGCTTAATAGGGGTTAATCAGCCCCAGCATTTT
CDR3: CASSLIGVNQPQHF

V: TRBV7-3
J: TRBJ2-7
D: -
size: -
DNA: TGTGCCAGCAGCTTAGCAGCGGGCATCCAATACGAGCAGTACTTC
CDR3: CASSLAAGIQYEQYF

V: TRBV11-2
J: TRBJ1-1
D: -
size: -
DNA: TGTGCCAGCAGCTTAAAGGTTGGGGGAAACACTGAAGCTTTCTTT
CDR3: CASSLKVGGNTEAFF

V: TRBV7-2
J: TRBJ1-2
D: -
size: -
DNA: TGTGCCAGCAGCTTATGGTCGGAGACAAACTATGGCTACACCTTC
CDR3: CASSLWSETNYGYTF

V: TRBV19
J: TRBJ1-1
D: -
size: -
DNA: TGTGCCAGTAGTATTCGTCTCGTCACTGAAGCTTTCTTT
CDR3: CASSIRLVTEAFF

V: TRBV9
J: TRBJ1-4
D: TRBD1
size: once
DNA: TGTGCCAGCAGCGAAGAAGCCGGGACAGGATTTGCAACTAATGAAAAACTGTTTTTT
CDR3: CASSEEAGTGFATNEKLFF